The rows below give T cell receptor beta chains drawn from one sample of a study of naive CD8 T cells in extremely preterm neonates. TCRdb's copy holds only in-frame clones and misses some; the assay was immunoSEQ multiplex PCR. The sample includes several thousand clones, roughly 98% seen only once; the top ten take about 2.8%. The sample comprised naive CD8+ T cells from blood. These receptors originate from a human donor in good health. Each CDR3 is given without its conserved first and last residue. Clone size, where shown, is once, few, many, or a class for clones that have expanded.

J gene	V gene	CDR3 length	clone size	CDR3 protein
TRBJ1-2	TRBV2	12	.	ASSEGLPPYGYT
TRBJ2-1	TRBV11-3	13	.	ASSPAPGQNNEQF
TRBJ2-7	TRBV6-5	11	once	ASRRLLRDEQY
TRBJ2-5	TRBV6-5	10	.	ASGTGKETQY
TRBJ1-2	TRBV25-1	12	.	ASSRGQGMNGYT
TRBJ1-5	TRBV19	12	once	ASSMGQGYQPQH
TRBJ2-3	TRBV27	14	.	ASGVLGQGPTDTQY
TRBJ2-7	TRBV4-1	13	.	ASSQGDRDLYEQY
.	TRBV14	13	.	ASSRVAGGSYEQY
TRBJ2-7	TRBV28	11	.	ASRSTSSYEQY
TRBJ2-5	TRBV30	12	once	AWRRGQGKETQY
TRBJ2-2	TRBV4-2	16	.	ASSHALAGVSNTGELF
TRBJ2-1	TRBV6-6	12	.	ASSYDSSYNEQF
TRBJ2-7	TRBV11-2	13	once	ASSLGARNSYEQY
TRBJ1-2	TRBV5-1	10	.	ASSTTGAGYT
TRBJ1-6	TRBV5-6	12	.	ASSPGSIQSPLH
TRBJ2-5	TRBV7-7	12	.	ASSLASGSETQY
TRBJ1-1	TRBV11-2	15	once	ASSLDLGAVRNTEAF
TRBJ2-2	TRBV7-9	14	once	ASSTSGISNTGELF
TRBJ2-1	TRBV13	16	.	ASSDPRTGTEQDNEQF
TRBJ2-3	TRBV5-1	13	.	ASSLAHGGADTQY
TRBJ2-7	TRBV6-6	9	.	ASRGDDEQY
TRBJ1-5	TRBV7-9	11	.	ASSLGLGQPQH
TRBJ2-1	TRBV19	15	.	ASSITSGGAFYNEQF
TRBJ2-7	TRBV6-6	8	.	ASGQYEQY
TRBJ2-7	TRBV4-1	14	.	ASSQDWQGASYEQY
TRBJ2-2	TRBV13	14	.	ASSSWGLAGSGELF
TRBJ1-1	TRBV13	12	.	ASSTRTGTGEAF
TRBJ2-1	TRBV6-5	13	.	ASSPWAGVYNEQF
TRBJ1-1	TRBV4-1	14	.	ASSQTSDRAAAEAF
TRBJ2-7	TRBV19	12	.	ASSTSGQNYEQY
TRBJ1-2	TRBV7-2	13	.	ASSAGRLTNYGYT
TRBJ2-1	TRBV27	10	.	ASSLQGNEQF
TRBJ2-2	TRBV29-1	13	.	SIKLRDRNTGELF
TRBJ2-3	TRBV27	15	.	ASSASGLAGDADTQY
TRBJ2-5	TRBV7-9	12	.	ASSRTGGGETQY
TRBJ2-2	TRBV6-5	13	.	ASSPTDANTGELF
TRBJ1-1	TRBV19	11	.	ASSIGWLPEAF
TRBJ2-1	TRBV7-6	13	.	ASSLGTAGFDEQF
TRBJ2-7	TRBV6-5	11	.	ASSDRISYEQY
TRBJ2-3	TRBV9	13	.	ASSPLGTGDYTQY
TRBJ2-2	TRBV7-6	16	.	ASSLDSPSRLNTGELF
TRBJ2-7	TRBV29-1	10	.	SVGGNSYEQY
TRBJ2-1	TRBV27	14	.	ASSLRPGPGYDEQF